The 22 T cell receptor beta chains below all came from one sample that was sequenced in a study of human T cells and chemical hapten exposure. TCRdb redid the calling of the RACE reads with MiXCR, one entry per CDR3 protein. This sample has a few hundred thousand distinct CDR3 sequences, with approximately 5.1% found just once. Described time point: patch test 1, 2 weeks after DPC sensitization. Treatment: therapeutic diphenylcyclopropenone sensitization with weekly scalp DPC. The source was whole blood, collected in connection with sensitization to the hapten diphenylcyclopropenone (DPC). Receptors originate from a woman aged 45-65 years with alopecia areata. Some clones in this sample may be carry-over from other donors' samples.

The rearrangement uses TRBV12-3 or TRBV12-4 and TRBJ2-7; D remains ambiguous. Deletions cut 3 bases from V and 6 bases from J, with 9 bases between. This CDR3 comprises 12 residues. The CDR3: CASSFVPGEQYF. The CDR3 DNA is TGTGCCAGCAGTTTCGTGCCGGGCGAGCAGTACTTC.

This clonotype came up many times. This sequence joins TRBV27 and TRBJ1-5; D may be TRBD1 (6 bases). The CDR3 is 18 residues long. CDR1 is MNHEY, CDR2 SMNVEV, per germline (reference sequence). V was trimmed by 8 bases and J by 0 bases, leaving 23 bases between them. The CDR3 region has the DNA TGTGCCAGCCCGGGGGCGGTCGTGCAGGGAGATAGCAATCAGCCCCAGCATTTT. Protein product: CASPGAVVQGDSNQPQHF.

Ten or more counts support this clonotype. The J gene is TRBJ2-3, the V gene TRBV29-1; 7 nucleotides align to TRBD2. The V segment lost 5 bases and the J segment 3 bases; nucleotides outside the gene matches: 14. From germline, CDR1 is SQVTM and CDR2 ANQGSEA. The CDR3 is 16 amino acids. The CDR3 coding sequence is TGCAGCGTTTCGACACCGGGGCTAGCGGAGACAGATACGCAGTATTTT. It encodes CSVSTPGLAETDTQYF.

This clonotype was counted at least ten times. CDR3 DNA sequence: TGTGCCAGCAGTCAGAGCGTGCAGCCCCAGCATTTT. It is translated as CASSQSVQPQHF. The gene calls are TRBV2 and TRBJ1-5; D is ambiguous. The CDR3 is made up of 12 amino acids. The germline V gene encodes CDR1 SNHLY and CDR2 FYNNEI. Trimming took 5 bases from V and 7 from J, leaving 9 bases between them.

This clonotype was seen only a few times. The chain employs TRBV7-9 and TRBJ2-1; 11 bases align to TRBD2. In germline, CDR1 is SEHNR, CDR2 FQNEAQ (reference sequence). With 1 base clipped from V and 8 bases from J, the junction kept 10 bases outside the gene matches. The CDR3 is 17 residues long. Written as DNA, the CDR3 is TGTGCCAGCAGCTTAGACTTAGCGGGGGGGCCCAGAGATGAGCAGTTCTTC. Protein: CASSLDLAGGPRDEQFF.

The sample holds a few counts of this clonotype. The J gene is TRBJ2-7, the V gene TRBV2; 13 bases match TRBD2. Trimming cost V 4 bases and J 3 bases; bases outside gene matches: 9. The germline V gene encodes CDR1 SNHLY and CDR2 FYNNEI. The CDR3 extends over 17 amino acids. The CDR3: CASSGTSGGRGNYEQYF. The DNA for the CDR3 is TGTGCCAGCAGTGGGACTAGCGGGGGCCGGGGAAACTACGAGCAGTACTTC.

This clonotype has a count of ten or more. J is TRBJ1-1 and V is TRBV5-1; D not certain. The CDR3 has 17 residues. V was clipped by 0 bases and J by 5 bases, with 20 bases between them. Germline CDR1 and CDR2: SGHRS and YFSETQ. The CDR3 bases are TGCGCCAGCAGCTTGGTCGGGAGTTCTAGCCTGGGGACTGAAGCTTTCTTT. Protein product: CASSLVGSSSLGTEAFF. Drawing the rest from reference TRBV5-1 and TRBJ1-1, the complete variable domain is KAGVTQTPRYLIKTRGQQVTLSCSPISGHRSVSWYQQTPGQGLQFLFEYFSETQRNKGNFPGRFSGRQFSNSRSEMNVSTLELGDSALYLCASSLVGSSSLGTEAFFGQGTRLTVV.

This clonotype has a single count. The junction and the germline gene differ at one end; a read error may be behind it. The V call is TRBV20-1, the J call TRBJ1-2, with 7 bases aligning to TRBD1. This CDR3 is built from 14 residues. Germline lookup yields CDR1 DFQATT and CDR2 SNEGSKA (reference sequence). CDR3 in DNA: TGCAGTGCTGCCCCTCTGGGACAGAACTATGGTTACACCTTC. Translated: CSAAPLGQNYGYTF.

This clonotype occurred a few times. The chain links TRBV11-3 to TRBJ2-3; 12 bases match TRBD2. Trimming took 1 base from V and 2 from J; bases not matched to a gene: 4. This CDR3 is built from 17 residues. In germline, CDR1 is SGHNT, CDR2 YENEEA. CDR3 residues: CASSLGTSGANTDTQYF. DNA for the CDR3: TGTGCCAGCAGCTTAGGGACTAGCGGGGCGAACACAGATACGCAGTATTTT.

The V gene is TRBV18, the J gene TRBJ2-7; possible D gene TRBD2, 6 bases. The germline gives CDR1 KGHSH, CDR2 LQKENI. The length of the CDR3 is 12 residues. The V gene lost 3 bases and the J gene lost 9 bases, with 12 bases spanning the gap. CDR3 in amino acids: CASSPERVGQYF. The CDR3 DNA sequence: TGTGCCAGCTCACCGGAGCGGGTCGGGCAGTACTTC.

This clonotype was observed at least ten times. The DNA of the CDR3 is TGTGCCAGCAGCTTTCCGGGGACTAGAAGGAGGGATGAGCAGTTCTTC. Translating it yields CASSFPGTRRRDEQFF. The genes are TRBV7-9 and TRBJ2-1; TRBD2 matches at 8 bases. CDR3 length: 16 residues. Trimming at V came to 3 bases and at J to 8 bases, leaving 12 bases not matched to a gene. From germline, CDR1 is SEHNR and CDR2 FQNEAQ (reference sequence). Using reference TRBV7-9 and TRBJ2-1 for the parts outside the CDR3, the full variable domain is DTGVSQNPRHKITKRGQNVTFRCDPISEHNRLYWYRQTLGQGPEFLTYFQNEAQLEKSRLLSDRFSAERPKGSFSTLEIQRTEQGDSAMYLCASSFPGTRRRDEQFFGPGTRLTVL.

This clonotype occurred many times. The rearrangement links TRBV29-1 to TRBJ1-1; weak D call: TRBD1 (6 bases). The length of the CDR3 is 13 residues. Germline assignment: CDR1 SQVTM and CDR2 ANQGSEA. V gave up 2 bases and J gave up 7 bases, with 14 bases separating them. The CDR3 reads CSVERGTRIEAFF. The CDR3 bases are TGCAGCGTTGAACGAGGGACAAGGATTGAAGCTTTCTTT.

In regard to this clonotype: This clone may be a read error of a much larger clone one base away. This chain connects TRBV2 to TRBJ1-2; D is undetermined. The germline V gene encodes CDR1 SNHLY and CDR2 FYNNEI. The V end lost 3 bases, the J end lost 7 bases, and 9 bases lay between the germline ends. CDR3 length equals 12 residues. CDR3 DNA: TGTGCCAGCAGTGAGTCAAATTGTGGCTACACCTTC. Protein sequence: CASSESNCGYTF.

This clonotype has a count of ten or more. The CDR3 region is CSAKGLAGGWYTQYF. The CDR3 DNA is TGCAGTGCTAAGGGACTAGCGGGGGGCTGGTATACGCAGTATTTT. The rearrangement links TRBV20-1 to TRBJ2-3; 15 nucleotides line up with TRBD2. Germline V gene data show CDR1 as DFQATT and CDR2 as SNEGSKA (reference sequence). The trim removed 4 bases at V and 7 bases at J, leaving 6 bases unmatched. There are 15 residues in the CDR3.

This clonotype was seen a few times. The rearrangement joins TRBV4-3 to TRBJ1-1; maybe TRBD1 (5 bases). The CDR3 length is 17 residues. In germline, CDR1 is LGHNA, CDR2 YSLEER. V gave up 2 bases and J gave up 5 bases, with 21 bases separating them. The CDR3 here is CASSQRRGEGWETEAFF. CDR3 sequence (DNA): TGCGCCAGCAGCCAAAGAAGAGGGGAAGGGTGGGAGACTGAAGCTTTCTTT.

The sample holds a few counts of this clonotype. This sequence joins TRBV4-2 and TRBJ1-6; no definite D call. Germline V gene data show CDR1 as LGHNA and CDR2 as YNFKEQ. V dropped 0 bases and J dropped 5 bases, with 11 bases sitting between them. CDR3 length equals 16 residues. CDR3 nucleotides: TGTGCCAGCAGCCAAGATTGGACGGTGAATAATTCACCCCTCCACTTT. It codes for CASSQDWTVNNSPLHF.

This clonotype was observed many times. This chain joins TRBV29-1 and TRBJ1-1; TRBD1 agrees at 7 bases. The trim removed 7 bases at V and 4 bases at J, leaving 9 bases unmatched. The germline CDR1 and CDR2 sequences are SQVTM and ANQGSEA. The CDR3 length is 13 residues. CDR3 nucleotides: TGCAGCGGGGGGGGAACAGGGGCCACTGAAGCTTTCTTT. Amino acid sequence: CSGGGTGATEAFF.

This clonotype was seen more than once but under ten times. The V and J genes are TRBV7-8 and TRBJ1-1, with TRBD1 as a possible D gene (6 bases). This CDR3 has 14 amino acids. V lost 4 bases, J lost 1 base, and 10 bases lay in between. CDR1 is SGHVS and CDR2 is FQNEAQ in the germline V gene. CDR3 in amino acids: CASSSRDTNTEAFF. CDR3 nucleotides: TGTGCCAGCAGCTCCCGGGACACGAACACTGAAGCTTTCTTT.

This clonotype was observed a handful of times. This chain uses TRBV4-3 with TRBJ1-2; D unresolved. This CDR3 region has 13 residues. Germline V CDR1 and CDR2: LGHNA, YSLEER. V was pared by 2 bases and J by 4 bases, with 8 bases between. CDR3 nucleotides: TGCGCCAGCAGCCAAAGGGCCGGCTATGGCTACACCTTC. Amino acids: CASSQRAGYGYTF.

V gene TRBV12-3 or TRBV12-4 combines with J gene TRBJ1-1; maybe TRBD1 (5 bases). This CDR3 has 15 residues. Trimming stripped 2 bases from V and 8 bases from J, with 18 bases between. The CDR3 nucleotides read TGTGCCAGCAGTTTAAGTGGGGGACTGGACGTGGAAGCTTTCTTT. This translates into CASSLSGGLDVEAFF.

This chain links TRBV4-3 with TRBJ2-7; 11 bases are a match to TRBD2. Germline lookup yields CDR1 LGHNA and CDR2 YSLEER. CDR3 size: 16 residues. J was trimmed by 3 bases and V by 0 bases; bases with no gene match: 4. In nucleotides, the CDR3 is TGCGCCAGCAGCCAAGACAGACTAGCGGGAAACTACGAGCAGTACTTC. This encodes CASSQDRLAGNYEQYF.

This clonotype was counted between two and nine times. The chain carries TRBV2 and TRBJ1-1; unclear D gene. CDR3 size: 13 residues. Germline V lookup: CDR1 SNHLY, CDR2 FYNNEI. Trimming took 9 bases from V and 7 from J, leaving 18 bases between them. The CDR3 protein is CASLKEVTREAFF. In DNA form, the CDR3 reads TGTGCCAGTCTAAAAGAAGTCACCCGTGAAGCTTTCTTT. The complete variable domain, with remaining parts taken from reference TRBV2 and TRBJ1-1, reads EPEVTQTPSHQVTQMGQEVILRCVPISNHLYFYWYRQILGQKVEFLVSFYNNEISEKSEIFDDQFSVERPDGSNFTLKIRSTKLEDSAMYFCASLKEVTREAFFGQGTRLTVV.